These 25 T cell receptor beta chains share one sample of origin, sequenced in a study of T-cell reconstitution after alpha-beta-depleted transplantation in children. Unique molecular identifiers were built into the TCRbeta library. Each CDR3 protein is one row after TCRdb ran MiXCR on the PCR reads. The sample carries about 200,000 distinct CDR3 sequences, approximately 6.9% recorded once. The source material was PBMCs, sampled before TCRalphabeta/CD19-depleted stem cell transplant. The receptors originated from a boy between 2 and 15 years old with acute lymphoblastic leukemia, due to receive a stem cell transplant.

The rearrangement uses TRBV12-3 or TRBV12-4 and TRBJ1-1, with 7 bases identical to TRBD1. There are 12 residues in the CDR3. The V and J ends lost 6 bases and 5 bases, in that order; junction bases with no gene match: 3. CDR3 bases: TGTGCCAGCAGACAGGGGTGGACTGAAGCTTTCTTT. Its protein is CASRQGWTEAFF.

The chain combines TRBV5-6 with TRBJ2-3; 12 bases fit TRBD2. CDR3 length: 16 amino acids. Germline trimming cut 6 bases from V and 5 bases from J; bases unmatched to any gene: 10. Germline CDR1 SGHDT, CDR2 YYEEEE. CDR3 DNA: TGTGCCAGCACCATGACTAGCGGGGGATTATTAGATACGCAGTATTTT. Amino acid sequence: CASTMTSGGLLDTQYF.

This clonotype was counted a few times. V and J are TRBV20-1 and TRBJ2-7; weak D call: TRBD2 (5 bases). This CDR3 is 15 amino acids long. Deletions cut 0 bases from V and 3 bases from J, with 15 bases between. The germline V gene encodes CDR1 DFQATT and CDR2 SNEGSKA (reference sequence). The CDR3 loop is CSARDWTYQVYEQYF. The DNA for the CDR3 is TGCAGTGCTAGAGATTGGACTTACCAAGTCTACGAGCAGTACTTC.

This clonotype was counted ten times or more. This rearrangement joins TRBV4-3 to TRBJ1-6, with 10 bases lining up with TRBD1. Germline loops: CDR1 LGHNA, CDR2 YSLEER. There are 14 residues in the CDR3. Germline trimming cut 3 bases from V and 10 bases from J; bases unmatched to any gene: 3. CDR3 bases: TGCGCCAGCAGCCAGGACAGGGGGGACTCACCCCTCCACTTT. Protein: CASSQDRGDSPLHF.

This clonotype was picked up many times. V is TRBV6-6 and J is TRBJ2-7, with 10 positions matching TRBD1. The CDR3 is made up of 12 amino acids. Germline trimming cut 6 bases from V and 6 bases from J; bases unmatched to any gene: 2. In germline, CDR1 is MNHNY, CDR2 SVGAGI (reference sequence). The CDR3 protein is CASSRTGGEQYF. Here the CDR3 DNA reads TGTGCCAGCAGCAGGACAGGGGGCGAGCAGTACTTC.

This clonotype has ten or more counts. The gene calls are TRBV12-3 or TRBV12-4 and TRBJ1-4; 7 positions match TRBD1. This CDR3 contains 15 residues. The trim removed 5 bases at V and 6 bases at J, leaving 9 bases unmatched. In nucleotides, the CDR3 is TGTGCCAGCAGTCCCTACAGGGGCGGAGATGAAAAACTGTTTTTT. It is translated as CASSPYRGGDEKLFF.

This clonotype was seen a handful of times. The chain is built from TRBV13 and TRBJ1-6; no firm D call. V was clipped by 7 bases and J by 7 bases, with 14 bases between them. This CDR3 is built from 14 residues. Looked up from germline, CDR1 is PRHDT and CDR2 is FYEKMQ (reference sequence). For the CDR3, the DNA is TGTGCCAGCAACGTGAGGTCGGGGAATTCACCCCTCCACTTT. Its translation: CASNVRSGNSPLHF.

This clonotype has ten or more counts. Written as DNA, the CDR3 is TGTGCCAGCCTGCAGCGGCCGAACACCGGGGAGCTGTTTTTT. This codes for CASLQRPNTGELFF. The V and J genes are TRBV6-2 or TRBV6-3 and TRBJ2-2; a weak D match, TRBD2 (5 bases). The CDR3 runs to 14 residues. Trimming shortened V by 8 bases and J by 0 bases, and 10 bases separated the two germline ends. Germline lookup yields CDR1 MNHEY and CDR2 SVGEGT.

At least ten counts were recorded for this clonotype. The rearrangement uses TRBV11-2 and TRBJ2-5; a possible D gene is TRBD1 (5 bases). CDR1 and CDR2 from the germline V gene are SGHAT and FQNNGV. CDR3 length: 19 amino acids. V shed 3 bases and J shed 2 bases, with 25 bases lying between them. This CDR3 reads CASSFFFADLDSLQETQYF. CDR3 DNA sequence: TGTGCCAGCAGCTTTTTCTTTGCTGACCTAGACAGCTTACAAGAGACCCAGTACTTC.

This clonotype was recorded many times. CDR3 sequence reads: CAGGIADTQYF. The CDR3 DNA follows: TGTGCCGGGGGGATAGCAGATACGCAGTATTTT. The chain is built from TRBV6-1 and TRBJ2-3; perhaps TRBD2 as D (6 bases). V was cut by 11 bases and J by 4 bases, with 10 bases left in between. Germline V gene data show CDR1 as MNHNS and CDR2 as SASEGT. The CDR3 has 11 amino acids.

This clonotype was counted at least ten times. The chain has TRBV5-1 and TRBJ2-7, with a possible D match to TRBD1 (6 bases). The V and J ends lost 0 bases and 3 bases respectively, with 16 bases between them. Per germline, CDR1 SGHRS and CDR2 YFSETQ. The CDR3 is 16 amino acids. CDR3 sequence: CASSLGARDTYYEQYF. CDR3 bases: TGCGCCAGCAGCTTGGGGGCTCGGGACACATACTACGAGCAGTACTTC.

Comments on this clonotype: A much larger clone is a single base away; this may be a read error. The chain recombines TRBV20-1 with TRBJ1-1; D remains ambiguous. This CDR3 has 12 residues. Looked up from germline, CDR1 is DFQATT and CDR2 is SNEGSKA (reference sequence). The CDR3: CSASSQNTEPFF. The CDR3 coding sequence is TGCAGTGCTAGTAGTCAGAACACTGAACCTTTCTTT.

The rearrangement links TRBV6-5 to TRBJ2-2; 8 bases map to TRBD1. Germline trimming cut 4 bases from V and 7 bases from J; bases unmatched to any gene: 5. Germline CDR1 is MNHEY and CDR2 is SVGAGI. CDR3 length equals 14 residues. The CDR3 region is CASSFAGGGGELFF. DNA for the CDR3: TGTGCCAGCAGTTTTGCAGGGGGCGGCGGGGAGCTGTTTTTT.

This clonotype was found many times. V and J are TRBV7-9 and TRBJ2-7, with D uncertain. Between the trimmed V and J ends, which lost 5 bases and 2 bases, there was a span of 19 bases. Germline CDR1 reads SEHNR; CDR2 reads FQNEAQ (reference sequence). This CDR3 spans 16 amino acids. CDR3 DNA: TGTGCCAGCAGCCCGCCGCTGGGCACTTTCCCCTACGAGCAGTACTTC. As protein: CASSPPLGTFPYEQYF. The variable domain in full, completed from reference TRBV7-9 and TRBJ2-7, reads DTGVSQNPRHKITKRGQNVTFRCDPISEHNRLYWYRQTLGQGPEFLTYFQNEAQLEKSRLLSDRFSAERPKGSFSTLEIQRTEQGDSAMYLCASSPPLGTFPYEQYFGPGTRLTVT.

This clonotype showed up many times. This chain connects TRBV28 to TRBJ2-7, with a weak D call TRBD1 (6 bases). Per germline, CDR1 MDHEN and CDR2 SYDVKM. There are 15 residues in the CDR3. Trimming pared 2 bases from V and 9 bases from J, leaving 20 bases between. The CDR3 DNA reads TGTGCCAGCAGTTTACCCCAAAACAAAGCGGACAGGCAGTACTTC. It translates to CASSLPQNKADRQYF.

This clonotype was recorded at least ten times. The rearrangement joins TRBV12-3 or TRBV12-4 to TRBJ2-3; TRBD2 aligns across 8 bases. This CDR3 has 14 residues. V dropped 5 bases and J dropped 4; count of bases not matched to a gene: 5. For the CDR3, the DNA is TGTGCCAGCAGTCCAGCGGGAGAATCAGATACGCAGTATTTT. This codes for CASSPAGESDTQYF.

The sample holds many counts of this clonotype. The rearrangement joins TRBV7-9 to TRBJ1-6; 7 nucleotides line up with TRBD1. V shed 5 bases, J shed 5 bases, and the junction held 9 bases outside the gene matches. CDR3 length: 16 amino acids. Germline CDR1 is SEHNR and CDR2 is FQNEAQ (reference sequence). The CDR3 sequence: CASSRLWTGDNSPLHF. CDR3 DNA: TGTGCCAGCAGCCGGCTCTGGACAGGAGATAATTCACCCCTCCACTTT. Combining the CDR3 with reference TRBV7-9 and TRBJ1-6 gives the whole variable domain DTGVSQNPRHKITKRGQNVTFRCDPISEHNRLYWYRQTLGQGPEFLTYFQNEAQLEKSRLLSDRFSAERPKGSFSTLEIQRTEQGDSAMYLCASSRLWTGDNSPLHFGNGTRLTVT.

A few counts support this clonotype. The chain is built from TRBV9 and TRBJ2-3; the match to TRBD2 covers 9 bases. Germline V gene lookup returns CDR1 SGDLS and CDR2 YYNGEE. The CDR3 loop spans 15 amino acids. Losses at the gene ends were 2 bases for V and 3 bases for J; bases not matched to a gene: 4. CDR3 nucleotides: TGTGCCAGCAGCGTTATCAGCGGGGGGACAGATACGCAGTATTTT. This sequence encodes CASSVISGGTDTQYF.

This clonotype was seen many times. The chain uses TRBV5-5 and TRBJ2-7; no definite D call. V gave up 1 base and J gave up 3 bases, with 20 bases separating them. Germline values: CDR1 SGHKS, CDR2 YYEKEE (reference sequence). The CDR3 is 17 amino acids. Here the CDR3 DNA reads TGTGCCAGCAGCTTGATCTTGGCGTCCCCAGCCAACTACGAGCAGTACTTC. Translating gives CASSLILASPANYEQYF.

The V and J genes are TRBV7-9 and TRBJ2-7, with D perhaps matching TRBD1 (5 bases). V was clipped by 1 base and J by 5 bases, with 12 bases between them. Germline CDR1 SEHNR, CDR2 FQNEAQ (reference sequence). The CDR3 covers 14 residues. The CDR3 DNA sequence: TGTGCCAGCAGCTTAGGCGCAGGGTTCCACGAGCAGTACTTC. Amino acids: CASSLGAGFHEQYF.

This clonotype showed up many times. V usage is TRBV5-1 and J usage is TRBJ2-2; possibly TRBD1 for D (5 bases). Trimming left V 2 bases short and J 2 bases short, with 13 bases between. There are 16 residues in the CDR3. Germline V gene sequence: CDR1 SGHRS, CDR2 YFSETQ. CDR3 protein: CASSFLTDFNTGELFF. In nucleotides, the CDR3 is TGCGCCAGCAGCTTTTTGACAGATTTTAACACCGGGGAGCTGTTTTTT.

This clonotype was detected ten times or more. The chain recombines TRBV10-1 with TRBJ2-5; 7 bases fit TRBD2. The CDR3 totals 13 residues. Germline CDR1 WNHNN, CDR2 SYGVQD (reference sequence). The J segment lost 4 bases and the V segment lost 3 bases, leaving 2 bases of the junction unmatched. The CDR3 DNA reads TGCGCCAGCAGTGAATGGGAGGGAGAGACCCAGTACTTC. Its protein is CASSEWEGETQYF.

The chain carries TRBV11-1 and TRBJ2-1; 10 nucleotides match TRBD2. V was clipped by 1 base and J by 0 bases; unmatched bases: 9. This CDR3 has 19 amino acids. The V gene's germline CDR1 is SGHAT and CDR2 FQDESV (reference sequence). The CDR3: CASSLGPSGRHSSYNEQFF. In DNA, the CDR3 is TGTGCCAGCAGCTTAGGTCCTAGCGGGAGACATAGCTCCTACAATGAGCAGTTCTTC.

The chain employs TRBV12-3 or TRBV12-4 and TRBJ1-5, with 8 bases that match TRBD1. This CDR3 has 14 amino acids. The junction had 5 bases not matched to a gene; V was cut back by 4 bases and J by 6 bases. The CDR3 DNA follows: TGTGCCAGCAGTTGGACAGGGAGCGGTCAGCCCCAGCATTTT. Its translation is CASSWTGSGQPQHF.

This clonotype showed up many times. The genes are TRBV29-1 and TRBJ1-2; D unresolved. Trimming stripped 3 bases from V and 0 bases from J, with 2 bases between. Per germline, CDR1 SQVTM and CDR2 ANQGSEA. This CDR3 is 11 amino acids long. The CDR3 spells CSVEANYGYTF. CDR3 sequence (DNA): TGCAGCGTTGAGGCTAACTATGGCTACACCTTC.